This T cell receptor beta chain was captured by sequencing in a study of cytomegalovirus exposure and HLA in healthy donors. Regarding donors, all were healthy bone marrow donors. Both 60 Vbeta primers and 13 Jbeta primers went into the PCR. TCRdb's table, derived via immunoSEQ multiplex PCR, lists solely in-frame clones and lacks some. Of 65,000 to 70,000 clones listed, around three quarters were seen once; the top ten hold 6% to 6.5%. On this clone: Its antigen is unknown.

Study-level findings and limits: TCR beta V- and J-gene trimming, according to a later analysis, was linked to a missense DCLRE1C variant. TCR beta chains numbering some 160 were designated cytomegalovirus-associated. Likely technical artifact: a cluster of highly shared sequence variants.

This CDR3 is 15 amino acids long. Germline CDR1 SNHLY, CDR2 FYNNEI. Trimming pared 6 bases from V and 3 bases from J, leaving 15 bases between. This sequence originates from a man between 45 and 60 years old in good health and CMV-seronegative. The specimen was PBMCs. This chain joins TRBV2 and TRBJ2-1, with D perhaps TRBD1 (5 bases). The CDR3 sequence: CASSNLQTDYNEQFF. CDR3 bases: TGTGCCAGCAGCAATCTTCAGACAGACTACAATGAGCAGTTCTTC.